This T cell receptor (beta chain) was found in a study of cytomegalovirus exposure and HLA in healthy donors (TCRdb year 2017). For the study in its entirety: In an earlier analysis of 587 of the donors, 250 to 350 Gb of sequence data and 90 million to 120 million unique TCR beta sequences from roughly 200 million T cells were reported. Approximately 300 gigabases of sequencing data and around 80 million unique TCR sequences made up an early release that covered some 640 HLA-typed donors. Among the roughly 400 genotyped donors, roughly 80% belonged to the genetic ancestry cluster associated with self-reported Caucasian donors. The aim of the study was to test whether cataloging public T cell receptors could identify signatures of past pathogen exposure. The T cell repertoires of some 700 subjects were profiled by immunosequencing and related to cytomegalovirus serostatus. In addition to the first cohort of approximately 670 subjects, a separate validation cohort of 120 different subjects was used. To predict cytomegalovirus infection status, the study combined high-throughput TCR immunosequencing, statistical association of individual TCRs with disease status, and machine learning. A later analysis re-examined previously published TCR beta repertoires from about 700 donors and added high-resolution HLA genotyping to investigate patterns of TCR occurrence. The later analysis used no new phenotypic data to find candidate immune exposures, relying instead on TCR beta sequences and their occurrence across donors. An earlier analysis of 587 of the donors used high-throughput TCR beta sequencing to judge whether each TCR beta V gene segment behaved as functional or pseudogenic. Alongside the repertoire data, information on donor age, sex, ethnicity and CMV serostatus was compiled. A later genetic analysis used genome-wide SNP genotypes for 398 of the 666 donors, treating that subset as a discovery cohort. All discovery cohort repertoires had been generated on a single sequencing platform. Class I and class II HLA loci were covered by the typing at four-digit resolution. The number of donors typed differed by locus, with 629-630 for A, B, C, DRB1 and DQB1, roughly 520 for DQA1, 600 to 610 for DPA1, and around 450 for DPB1. Because of strong linkage in the cohort, roughly five DR-DQ haplotypes were treated as single units for association and clustering. On average, roughly 250,000 unique TCR beta nucleotide sequences were sequenced per donor among a few hundred genotyped donors of the cohort, with roughly 18% of those sequences being non-productive.

Of note for this clone: This receptor's antigen is unknown. One base away there is no much larger clone; base qualities are not given.

The study at large found these results: HLA typing was unavailable for some donors at each locus, so association tests used only the typed subset. It was suggested by the authors that the approach could potentially be generalized to other disease states and immunological phenotypes. A later analysis found that TCR association rates varied across HLA loci, with DRB1 alleles showing the most associated TCRs and HLA-C alleles the fewest. The study listed 164 TCR beta chains as associated with cytomegalovirus. The classifier was reported to diagnose cytomegalovirus status with high specificity and sensitivity in both the original and validation cohorts. In a later analysis, HLA-associated TCR beta chains showed more clonal expansion and lower generation probabilities than non-associated chains that were equally common. Broadly in line with IMGT annotations, most TCR beta V segments showed up in productive rearrangements about 87% or about 30% of the time in an earlier analysis of 450 to 750 of the donors. When HLA alleles, especially DR and DQ, strongly co-occurred, TCR associations were difficult to assign to individual alleles. Because the 87-base-pair reads could not distinguish some IMGT-functional V segments, including TRBV6-2 and TRBV6-3, those segments were excluded. Presence/absence analyses assumed roughly uniform sequencing depth across donors, an assumption that may not hold. For the cohort, immune exposure information was limited to CMV serostatus. A later analysis associated 16,951 TCR beta sequences with specific HLA alleles at a false discovery rate of 0.05. The sequencing pipeline was judged likely to have produced a cluster of highly shared sequence variants as a technical artifact. This cohort had only TCR beta chains sequenced, and the lack of alpha or paired-chain data limited which features could be detected. Linkage disequilibrium might explain the correlated functional status among segregating V segments, but an unknown experimental factor could not be ruled out. A further reported finding was that TCR beta sequences accurately predicted the HLA-A and HLA-B alleles for most subjects in the first cohort. An association between a missense DCLRE1C variant and V-gene and J-gene trimming of TCR beta chains was found in a later genetic analysis and replicated in an independent cohort. A later genetic analysis reported fewer N-insertions in productive TCRs among donors in an Asian-associated ancestry cluster than the roughly 620-donor mean. Across donors, most TCR sequences were observed very rarely, whereas some public TCRs were present in many individuals. The earlier analysis of some 560 of the donors excluded fewer than 20 rarely observed V segments, including chromosome 9 orphons, because counts were too low. In a later analysis, most CMV-associated TCR beta chains were found to appear HLA-restricted, with HLA associations seemingly driven largely by CMV exposure. In vitro tests confirmed that a few of the cytomegalovirus-associated TCR beta chains recognize cytomegalovirus antigens. According to a later analysis, parvovirus B19, influenza, CMV and Epstein-Barr virus appeared linked to several top co-occurrence clusters.

According to the germline V gene, CDR1 reads SNHLY and CDR2 reads FYNNEI. The CDR3 sequence holds 14 residues, the cysteine and phenylalanine included. The only DNA kept is the CDR3, 42 bases in frame from the first base. V sheds 4 bases and J sheds 5 bases, leaving 9 bases between their ends. The cohort comprised under 700 healthy bone marrow donors. At the time of sampling, every cohort member was nominally healthy, though immune exposures that went unrecorded were likely present. The donor tested CMV seronegative and was one of the 352 seronegative cohort members. Every donor gave a peripheral blood sample, and the peripheral blood mononuclear cells from that sample were used for TCR beta sequencing. Genomic DNA was extracted from the blood cell samples with the Qiagen DNeasy Blood Extraction Kit. Receptors were amplified or captured by the immunoSEQ multiplex PCR assay. A mixture of 60 forward primers for TCR Vbeta segments and 13 reverse primers for TCR Jbeta segments was used in the multiplex PCR. The CDR3 region of rearranged TCR beta genes was amplified from genomic DNA by a multiplex PCR assay. The amplified TCR beta libraries were sequenced on the Illumina HiSeq System as 87-base-pair reads. Processing in the source paper ran as follows. In a later analysis, roughly 80 million unique TCR beta chains were counted across the 500 to 850 repertoires, and approximately 11 million of these chains were shared by at least two donors. To remove PCR and sequencing errors, raw reads were error-corrected and collapsed into unique sequences using a nearest-neighbor algorithm that merged closely related sequences. V, D and J gene segments were assigned by aligning CDR3 sequences to IMGT reference sequences. For a sequence to be retained, a match of at least six nucleotides to both a V gene segment and a J gene segment was required. A rearrangement was called productive if the CDR3 had no stop codons and remained in frame with V and J, and every other rearrangement was called non-productive. Following IMGT convention, CDR3 was defined as the stretch from the second conserved V-encoded cysteine up to the conserved J-encoded phenylalanine. The earlier analysis of about 610 of the donors excluded any sequence lacking an unambiguous match to a single V gene segment. In an earlier analysis of approximately 500 of the donors, a V segment was called functional when productive rearrangements were above 56.7%, and segregating when the standard deviation between donors exceeded 5%. A statistical classification framework was developed to diagnose cytomegalovirus status using the catalog of TCR beta chain sequences. A later analysis assigned V and J genes by comparing TCR nucleotide sequences with IMGT/GENE-DB human TR gene sequences. In a later analysis, CDR3 sequences and most-parsimonious VDJ recombination scenarios were assigned using the TCRdist pipeline. In a later analysis, each TCR beta chain was defined by its CDR3 amino acid sequence together with its V-gene family, and reads without a unique V-gene family were excluded. In a later analysis, some 600 highly shared, low-generation-probability nucleotide sequences were removed to address suspected cross-contamination and a sequencing artifact. In a later analysis, a clonal expansion index for each public chain was calculated from normalized within-repertoire ranks of inferred template counts. Generation probabilities in a later analysis came from a VDJ recombination model fitted to out-of-frame rearrangements, and those results were checked against IGoR. Hypergeometric tests were used in a later analysis to score TCR-TCR, TCR-HLA and TCR-CMV co-occurrence, with a repertoire-size bias correction applied to the TCR pairs. A later analysis estimated false discovery rates by permuting HLA or CMV assignments 20 times. In a later analysis, co-occurring TCRs were grouped using DBSCAN, with TCRdist sequence similarity added in when clustering inside HLA-allele-positive subsets. For co-occurrence clustering, repertoires with fewer than 30,000 or more than 120,000 public chains were excluded, along with several repertoires with anomalous nucleotide sharing. The source is immuneACCESS, and TCRdb retained only in-frame sequences with V and J called. Part of the clones is not carried over; for the studies checked, unresolved V genes explain less than half of this, and the remainder is unexplained. The D gene and trimming were derived from the DNA, and the V and J assignments and clone size from that table. The sample contains 90,000 to 150,000 clones, 70% to 90% of them found a single time. The ten largest account for 1.5% to 2% of the sample.

The chain is made from TRBV2 and TRBJ1-6, and possibly TRBD1, on 5 matching bases. The clonotype originates from a man aged 35-49 years in good health and CMV-seronegative. The source material was PBMCs. The DNA sequence is given as TGTGCCAGCAGTGGGACACCGAATAATTCACCCCTCCACTTT. Its coded protein is CASSGTPNNSPLHF.